The 15 T cell receptor beta chains given below trace back to one sample, sequenced in a study of T cell clonotyping in hematopoietic cell transplantation. Method: immunoSEQ multiplex PCR; TCRdb's copy keeps in-frame clones and lacks some. The repertoire holds approximately 9,600 clones, with roughly 71% as singletons. Here the sequenced sample was PBMCs, taken 30 days after allogeneic stem cell transplant. The source of these receptors is a female patient aged 40 to 55 who had an allogeneic stem cell transplant from a related donor, so T cells may come from the graft donor. Some clones in this sample may be carry-over from other donors' samples.

The rearrangement links TRBV14 to TRBJ2-2; TRBD1 or TRBD2 may be the D gene (6 bases each). This CDR3 contains 22 residues. Trimming stripped 1 base from V and 1 base from J, with 28 bases between. Per germline, CDR1 SGHDN and CDR2 FVKESK. This CDR3 reads CASSQGSRVWRDTSKNTGELFF. CDR3 nucleotides: TGTGCCAGCAGCCAAGGGTCTAGGGTTTGGCGGGACACAAGTAAGAACACCGGGGAGCTGTTTTTT.

This chain links TRBV13 with TRBJ2-7; D perhaps matches TRBD2 (5 bases). This CDR3 has 13 amino acids. Trimming removed 5 bases at V and 5 bases at J, with 13 bases between. Germline values: CDR1 PRHDT, CDR2 FYEKMQ (reference sequence). In DNA form, the CDR3 reads TGTGCCAGCAGCCCTACAGACGGGAACGAGCAGTACTTC. Residues: CASSPTDGNEQYF.

Written as DNA, the CDR3 is TGTGCCACCAGATCTAGCGGGAGCACAGATACGCAGTATTTT. Encoded protein: CATRSSGSTDTQYF. The gene calls are TRBV15 and TRBJ2-3; 8 bases map to TRBD2. The CDR3 is 14 amino acids. The germline V gene encodes CDR1 LNHNV and CDR2 YYDKDF (reference sequence). Trimming took 6 bases from V and 0 from J; bases not matched to a gene: 2.

This chain uses TRBV6-5 with TRBJ2-5; D unresolved. V was trimmed by 6 bases and J by 1 base, leaving 12 bases between them. The CDR3 totals 14 residues. Germline values: CDR1 MNHEY, CDR2 SVGAGI. This chain's CDR3 is CASSRSETQETQYF. The CDR3 region has the DNA TGTGCCAGCAGCCGAAGCGAGACCCAAGAGACCCAGTACTTC.

This sequence joins TRBV5-6 and TRBJ2-7; tentatively, D is TRBD1 (6 bases). Per germline, CDR1 SGHDT and CDR2 YYEEEE. V dropped 3 bases and J dropped 2 bases, with 12 bases sitting between them. The CDR3 is 14 residues long. CDR3 amino acids: CASSSQGAAYEQYF. In nucleotides, the CDR3 is TGTGCCAGCAGCTCACAGGGCGCTGCCTACGAGCAGTACTTC. The full variable domain, its missing parts supplied by reference TRBV5-6 and TRBJ2-7, is DAGVTQSPTHLIKTRGQQVTLRCSPKSGHDTVSWYQQALGQGPQFIFQYYEEEERQRGNFPDRFSGHQFPNYSSELNVNALLLGDSALYLCASSSQGAAYEQYFGPGTRLTVT.

The chain combines TRBV6-1 with TRBJ1-1, with 8 bases lining up with TRBD1. From germline, CDR1 is MNHNS and CDR2 SASEGT. The V segment lost 2 bases and the J segment 0 bases; nucleotides outside the gene matches: 2. This CDR3 comprises 15 residues. Here the CDR3 DNA reads TGTGCCAGCAGTGAACCGGACAGGGTGAACACTGAAGCTTTCTTT. It specifies CASSEPDRVNTEAFF.

In this sample, this clone turned up a few times. At one boundary the junction diverges from the germline segment, which might be a read error. Other nucleotide sequences from this sample produce the same CDR3. The V gene is TRBV7-2, the J gene TRBJ2-1; a weak D match, TRBD2 (5 bases). The CDR3 totals 15 residues. In germline, CDR1 is SGHTA, CDR2 FQGNSA. Here the CDR3 reads CASSLAAGSYNEQFF. The CDR3 nucleotides are TGTGCCAGCAGCCTAGCAGCTGGATCCTACAATGAGCAGTTCTTC.

V usage is TRBV4-2 and J usage is TRBJ2-7, with D perhaps TRBD1 (6 bases). From germline, CDR1 is LGHNA and CDR2 YNFKEQ. This CDR3 contains 14 residues. With 8 bases removed from V and 5 bases from J, the gap between germline ends came to 19 bases. The CDR3 DNA is TGTGCCAGCCACGGAAAAACAGGGATGGACGAGCAGTACTTC. As protein: CASHGKTGMDEQYF.

V gene TRBV19 combines with J gene TRBJ1-1; 7 nucleotides align to TRBD1. The germline gives CDR1 LNHDA, CDR2 SQIVND (reference sequence). The V and J ends lost 0 bases and 1 base, in that order; junction bases with no gene match: 8. The CDR3 runs to 17 residues. The CDR3 DNA sequence: TGTGCCAGTAGTATAGACCTCTCGACAGGGCGGAACACTGAAGCTTTCTTT. Protein product: CASSIDLSTGRNTEAFF.

This clone came up a few times. The chain is built from TRBV6-5 and TRBJ1-2; a weak D match, TRBD1 (5 bases). Germline V gives CDR1 MNHEY, CDR2 SVGAGI. The CDR3 has 15 residues. V gave up 5 bases and J gave up 2 bases, with 15 bases separating them. The CDR3 bases are TGTGCCAGCAGTCCCTGGCCGGGACCGAACTATGGCTACACCTTC. This encodes CASSPWPGPNYGYTF.

This clone came up once. The rearrangement links TRBV25-1 to TRBJ2-2, with 8 positions matching TRBD1. V was pared by 6 bases and J by 4 bases, with 7 bases of the junction left unmatched. This CDR3 is built from 15 residues. Per the germline V gene, CDR1 is MGHDK and CDR2 is SYGVNS. Here the CDR3 reads CASRERTGFTGELFF. The CDR3 DNA reads as TGTGCCAGCAGGGAGAGGACAGGGTTCACCGGGGAGCTGTTTTTT.

In nucleotides, the CDR3 is TGTGCCAGCAGCAAAGCGCTGCAGGGACCTGAAGCTTTCTTT. Amino acids: CASSKALQGPEAFF. The V gene is TRBV21-1, the J gene TRBJ1-1. TRBV21-1 is annotated as a pseudogene. The CDR3 is 14 residues long.

The rearrangement uses TRBV19 and TRBJ2-3, with TRBD1 identical over 8 bases. The CDR3 spans 12 residues. Trimming cost V 3 bases and J 8 bases; bases outside gene matches: 1. The germline V gene has CDR1 LNHDA and CDR2 SQIVND (reference sequence). The CDR3 DNA sequence: TGTGCCAGTAGTATGACAGGGGTTACGCAGTATTTT. Its protein product is CASSMTGVTQYF.

This sequence joins TRBV19 and TRBJ2-5; 8 nucleotides agree with TRBD2. Unmatched junction bases numbered 14, after V lost 2 bases and J lost 6 bases. The CDR3 totals 17 residues. From germline, CDR1 is LNHDA and CDR2 SQIVND (reference sequence). The CDR3 reads CASSIQSRGGSEKTQYF. The DNA for the CDR3 is TGTGCCAGTAGTATACAGAGCCGGGGGGGGTCCGAGAAGACCCAGTACTTC.

CDR3: CASSFPDRAAKTQYF. The CDR3 nucleotides read TGTGCCAGCAGCTTTCCGGACAGGGCCGCGAAGACCCAGTACTTC. The chain joins TRBV11-3 to TRBJ2-5, with 8 bases lining up with TRBD1. V lost 3 bases to trimming and J lost 6 bases; unmatched junction nucleotides: 9. The length of the CDR3 is 15 residues. Germline-derived CDR1 and CDR2 are SGHNT and YENEEA. Full variable domain (rest looked up from reference TRBV11-3 and TRBJ2-5): EAGVVQSPRYKIIEKKQPVAFWCNPISGHNTLYWYLQNLGQGPELLIRYENEEAVDDSQLPKDRFSAERLKGVDSTLKIQPAELGDSAVYLCASSFPDRAAKTQYFGPGTRLLVL.